At least ten counts were recorded for the clone carrying this TCR beta chain. No antigen is known for it. TCRdb reprocessed the RACE reads via MiXCR and lists one record per CDR3 protein. In the table there are about 84,000 distinct CDR3 sequences, 9.5% to 14% of which are singletons. This sample's time point: patch test 3, about 24 weeks after DPC sensitization. This sample's treatment: therapeutic diphenylcyclopropenone sensitization with weekly scalp DPC. V gave up 3 bases and J gave up 6 bases, with 18 bases separating them. CDR3 length: 15 residues. The V gene's germline CDR1 is KGHSH and CDR2 LQKENI. The data derive from a study of human T cells and chemical hapten exposure. Across the whole study: Diphenylcyclopropenone, dosed weekly to the scalp, was given to patients throughout the approximately 25-week study.

Study-wide findings and caveats: Healthy people's immune response may differ from that of the donors, who had alopecia.

V usage is TRBV18 and J usage is TRBJ2-7; D perhaps matches TRBD1 (5 bases). This TCR was recovered from a woman aged 50 to 65 with alopecia areata. Some clones in this sample may be carry-over from other donors' samples. This material consisted of whole blood, taken in connection with sensitization to the hapten diphenylcyclopropenone (DPC). CDR3 sequence: CASSPAAGFQGEQYF. In DNA form, the CDR3 reads TGTGCCAGCTCACCTGCGGCAGGGTTTCAGGGCGAGCAGTACTTC. The whole variable domain, filled in from reference TRBV18 and TRBJ2-7, reads NAGVMQNPRHLVRRRGQEARLRCSPMKGHSHVYWYRQLPEEGLKFMVYLQKENIIDESGMPKERFSAEFPKEGPSILRIQQVVRGDSAAYFCASSPAAGFQGEQYFGPGTRLTVT.